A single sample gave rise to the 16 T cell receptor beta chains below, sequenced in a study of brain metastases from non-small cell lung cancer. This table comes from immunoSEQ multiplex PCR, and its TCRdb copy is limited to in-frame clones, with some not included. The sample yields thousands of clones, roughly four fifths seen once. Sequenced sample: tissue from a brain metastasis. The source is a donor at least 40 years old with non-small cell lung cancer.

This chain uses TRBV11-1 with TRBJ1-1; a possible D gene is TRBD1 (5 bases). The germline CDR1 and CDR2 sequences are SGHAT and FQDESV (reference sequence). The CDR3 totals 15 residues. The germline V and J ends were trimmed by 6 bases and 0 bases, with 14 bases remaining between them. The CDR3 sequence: CASSYRNTMNTEAFF. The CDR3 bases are TGTGCCAGCAGTTACAGGAACACGATGAACACTGAAGCTTTCTTT. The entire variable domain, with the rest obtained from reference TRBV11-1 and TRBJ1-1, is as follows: EAEVAQSPRYKITEKSQAVAFWCDPISGHATLYWYRQILGQGPELLVQFQDESVVDDSQLPKDRFSAERLKGVDSTLKIQPAELGDSAMYLCASSYRNTMNTEAFFGQGTRLTVV.

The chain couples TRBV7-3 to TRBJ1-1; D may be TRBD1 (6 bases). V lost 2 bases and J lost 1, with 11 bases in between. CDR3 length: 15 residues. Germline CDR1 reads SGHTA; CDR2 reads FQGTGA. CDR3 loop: CASSLLGTPNTEAFF. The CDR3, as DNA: TGTGCCAGCAGCTTACTCGGGACACCGAACACTGAAGCTTTCTTT.

The CDR3: CASSQGTYRDSSLGQFF. The CDR3 bases are TGCGCCAGCAGCCAGGGAACCTATCGGGACAGCAGCCTAGGGCAGTTCTTC. V and J are TRBV4-3 and TRBJ2-1, with 7 bases lining up with TRBD1. The CDR3 is 17 residues long. The trim removed 3 bases at V and 12 bases at J, leaving 20 bases unmatched. Germline CDR1 and CDR2: LGHNA and YSLEER.

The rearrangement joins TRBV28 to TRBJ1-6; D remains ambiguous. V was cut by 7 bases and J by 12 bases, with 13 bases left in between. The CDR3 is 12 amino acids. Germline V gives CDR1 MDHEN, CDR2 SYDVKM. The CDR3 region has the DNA TGTGCCAGCACCTCTCTCCGGGGACCCCTCCACTTT. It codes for CASTSLRGPLHF. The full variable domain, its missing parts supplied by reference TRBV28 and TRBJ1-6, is DVKVTQSSRYLVKRTGEKVFLECVQDMDHENMFWYRQDPGLGLRLIYFSYDVKMKEKGDIPEGYSVSREKKERFSLILESASTNQTSMYLCASTSLRGPLHFGNGTRLTVT.

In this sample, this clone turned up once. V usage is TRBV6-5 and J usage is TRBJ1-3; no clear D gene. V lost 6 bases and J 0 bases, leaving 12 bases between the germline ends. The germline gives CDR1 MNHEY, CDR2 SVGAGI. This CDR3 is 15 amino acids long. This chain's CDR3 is CASSPTHHSGNTIYF. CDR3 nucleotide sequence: TGTGCCAGCAGCCCGACTCACCACTCTGGAAACACCATATATTTT.

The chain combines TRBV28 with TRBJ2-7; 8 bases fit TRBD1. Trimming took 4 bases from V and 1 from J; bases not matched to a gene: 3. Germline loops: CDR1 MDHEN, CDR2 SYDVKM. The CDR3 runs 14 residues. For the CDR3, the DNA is TGTGCCAGCAGTTATGGGGACAGGTCCTACGAGCAGTACTTC. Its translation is CASSYGDRSYEQYF.

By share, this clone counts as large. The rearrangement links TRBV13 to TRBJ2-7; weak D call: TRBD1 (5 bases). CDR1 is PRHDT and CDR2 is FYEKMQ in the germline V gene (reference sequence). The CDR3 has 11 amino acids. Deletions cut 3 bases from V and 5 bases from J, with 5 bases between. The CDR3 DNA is TGTGCCAGCAGCTTGACAGACGAGCAGTACTTC. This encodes CASSLTDEQYF.

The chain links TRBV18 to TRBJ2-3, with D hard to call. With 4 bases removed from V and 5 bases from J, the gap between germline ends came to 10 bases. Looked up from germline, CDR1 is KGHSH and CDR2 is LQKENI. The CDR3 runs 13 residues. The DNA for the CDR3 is TGTGCCAGCTCACTTATCCCACTAGATACGCAGTATTTT. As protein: CASSLIPLDTQYF.

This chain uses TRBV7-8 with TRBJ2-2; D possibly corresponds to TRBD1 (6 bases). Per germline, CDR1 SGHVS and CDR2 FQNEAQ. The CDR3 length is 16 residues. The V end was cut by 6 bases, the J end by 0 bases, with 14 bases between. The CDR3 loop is CASRGRQATNTGELFF. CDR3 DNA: TGTGCCAGCAGGGGACGACAGGCGACGAACACCGGGGAGCTGTTTTTT.

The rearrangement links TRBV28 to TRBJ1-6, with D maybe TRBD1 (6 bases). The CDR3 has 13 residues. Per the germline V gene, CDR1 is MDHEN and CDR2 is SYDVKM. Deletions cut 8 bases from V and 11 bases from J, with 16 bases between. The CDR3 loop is CASLDRQSPPLHF. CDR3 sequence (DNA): TGTGCCAGCTTAGACAGGCAATCACCACCCCTCCACTTT.

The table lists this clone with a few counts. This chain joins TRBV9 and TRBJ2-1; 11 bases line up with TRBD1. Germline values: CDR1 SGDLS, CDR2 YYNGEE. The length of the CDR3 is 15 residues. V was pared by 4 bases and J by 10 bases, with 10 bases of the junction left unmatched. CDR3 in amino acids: CASSPGTGGSGEQFF. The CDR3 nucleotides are TGTGCCAGCAGCCCAGGGACAGGGGGGTCTGGCGAGCAGTTCTTC.

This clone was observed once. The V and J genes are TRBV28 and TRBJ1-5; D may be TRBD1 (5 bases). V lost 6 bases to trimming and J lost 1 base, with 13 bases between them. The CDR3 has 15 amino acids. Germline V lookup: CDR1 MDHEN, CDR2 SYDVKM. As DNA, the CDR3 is TGTGCCAGCAGCCCCAGGGTTTTCAGCAATCAGCCCCAGCATTTT. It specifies CASSPRVFSNQPQHF.

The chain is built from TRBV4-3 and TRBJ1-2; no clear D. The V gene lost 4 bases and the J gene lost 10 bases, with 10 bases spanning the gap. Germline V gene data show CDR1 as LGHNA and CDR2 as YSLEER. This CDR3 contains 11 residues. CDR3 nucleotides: TGCGCCAGCAGCCGAGAGATGGACTACACCTTC. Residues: CASSREMDYTF.

Written as DNA, the CDR3 is TGTGCCAGCAGTTTTCTAGCTGATACGCAGTATTTT. This translates into CASSFLADTQYF. J is TRBJ2-3 and V is TRBV27; D possibly corresponds to TRBD2 (5 bases). The CDR3 spans 12 residues. The V end lost 3 bases, the J end lost 6 bases, and 7 bases lay between the germline ends. CDR1 MNHEY and CDR2 SMNVEV come from the germline V gene (reference sequence).

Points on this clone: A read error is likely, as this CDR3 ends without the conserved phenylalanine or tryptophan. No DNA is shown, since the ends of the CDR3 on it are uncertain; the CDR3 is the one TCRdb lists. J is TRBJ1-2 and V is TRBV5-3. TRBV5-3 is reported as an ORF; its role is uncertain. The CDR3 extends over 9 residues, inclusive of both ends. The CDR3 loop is CARSPPSSS.

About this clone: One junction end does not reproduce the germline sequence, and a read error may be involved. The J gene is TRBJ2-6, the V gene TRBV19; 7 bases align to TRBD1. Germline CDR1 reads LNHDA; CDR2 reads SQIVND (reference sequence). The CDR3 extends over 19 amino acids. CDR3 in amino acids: CASSRGTRQGRSRANVLTF. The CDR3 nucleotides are TGTGCCAGTAGTAGGGGAACCCGACAGGGTCGCTCTAGGGCCAACGTCCTGACTTTC.